One and the same sample provided the 2 T cell receptor beta chains below, sequenced in a study of yellow fever vaccine responses in identical twins. TCRdb used MiXCR to reprocess the RT-PCR reads, holding one entry per CDR3 protein. The repertoire includes approximately 2,800 distinct CDR3 sequences, around 89% of them detected once, and 1.6% sits in the top ten. The sequenced sample was T cells from blood (PBMCs), unsorted or a sorted subset (not recorded which), obtained before or after yellow fever vaccination (not recorded which). These receptors were taken from a female donor who received the yellow fever vaccine.

The V and J genes are TRBV20-1 and TRBJ1-6; 8 bases match TRBD1. CDR1 is DFQATT and CDR2 is SNEGSKA in the germline V gene (reference sequence). The CDR3 contains 13 residues. V dropped 4 bases and J dropped 5; count of bases not matched to a gene: 1. CDR3 nucleotides: TGCAGTGCTAAGGACAGGGATAATTCACCCCTCCACTTT. This encodes CSAKDRDNSPLHF.

The rearrangement joins TRBV23-1 to TRBJ1-1; D gene ambiguous. TRBV23-1 is an ORF, and what it does is uncertain. V was clipped by 2 bases and J by 1 base, with 14 bases between them. The CDR3 spans 16 residues. The CDR3 spells CASSQPSPCSNTEAFF. The CDR3 DNA is TGCGCCAGCAGTCAACCCTCCCCTTGCTCGAACACTGAAGCTTTCTTT.